This T cell receptor (beta chain) originates from a study of T cells after yellow fever vaccination. Points from the study as a whole: Post-booster repertoires contained most primary-vaccination clones again (approximately 95% CD4, less than 90% CD8). The secondary T-cell response peaked on day 5, not day 15, but was weaker.

TCRdb analysed the 5' RACE reads with MiXCR anew, one entry per CDR3 protein. The sample consists of 550,000 or so distinct CDR3 sequences, less than 20% of them appearing once. In this sample, this clonotype turned up a few times. Its cognate antigen is unknown. CDR1 and CDR2 (germline): ENHRY, SYGVKD. This CDR3 comprises 15 residues. The trim removed 5 bases at V and 5 bases at J, leaving 9 bases unmatched. The source material was PBMCs, sampled 15 days after the yellow fever booster vaccination. The sequence was obtained from a man aged 30-40 years who received the YFV17D yellow fever vaccine. V gene TRBV10-3 combines with J gene TRBJ2-1; 7 bases agree with TRBD1. Here the CDR3 DNA reads TGTGCCATCAGTCCGTCCGGGACAGAAGACAATGAGCAGTTCTTC. Its translation: CAISPSGTEDNEQFF.